Following are 20 T cell receptor beta chains from one sample sequenced in a study of blood T cell repertoires in COVID-19. Sequencing used immunoSEQ multiplex PCR; TCRdb keeps in-frame clones, though not all of them. The sample has a few hundred thousand clones, 87% seen once; the top ten hold approximately 5%. Source material: PBMCs or T cells enriched from blood (not recorded which). Receptors were obtained from a woman in her twenties or thirties who had recovered from COVID-19.

This clone was detected once. The chain has TRBV29-1 and TRBJ2-7; possible D gene TRBD1, 6 bases. The CDR3 is 13 residues long. Trimming took 7 bases from V and 2 from J, leaving 15 bases between them. Germline V CDR1 and CDR2: SQVTM, ANQGSEA. The CDR3 DNA sequence: TGCAGCGCCCGAGGGACACTAGCCTACGAGCAGTACTTC. It translates to CSARGTLAYEQYF.

The chain recombines TRBV11-2 with TRBJ2-5, with D uncertain. The CDR3 is made up of 15 amino acids. V lost 3 bases to trimming and J lost 0 bases, with 11 bases between them. CDR1 is SGHAT and CDR2 is FQNNGV in the germline V gene. CDR3 sequence reads: CASSFHRQDQETQYF. DNA for the CDR3: TGTGCCAGCAGCTTCCACCGTCAGGACCAAGAGACCCAGTACTTC.

The chain has TRBV2 and TRBJ1-5, with D possibly being TRBD1 (5 bases). The germline V gene has CDR1 SNHLY and CDR2 FYNNEI. This CDR3 comprises 16 residues. V lost 6 bases and J 1 base, leaving 16 bases between the germline ends. CDR3 sequence (DNA): TGTGCCAGCAGCAGACAGACGCTCTACAGCAATCAGCCCCAGCATTTT. Translated: CASSRQTLYSNQPQHF.

CDR3 sequence reads: CASSITGQAGAFF. DNA of the CDR3: TGTGCCAGCAGTATAACAGGACAGGCCGGGGCTTTCTTT. The chain combines TRBV2 with TRBJ1-1; 7 nucleotides line up with TRBD1. V trimming: 5 bases; J trimming: 11 bases; junction bases outside the gene matches: 11. CDR3 length: 13 residues. From germline, CDR1 is SNHLY and CDR2 FYNNEI.

The rearrangement uses TRBV19 and TRBJ2-1; D unclear. The germline CDR1 and CDR2 sequences are LNHDA and SQIVND (reference sequence). The ends were cut back, 3 bases at V and 5 bases at J, with 2 bases in the middle. This CDR3 contains 11 residues. In DNA, the CDR3 is TGTGCCAGTAGTATCGACAATGAGCAGTTCTTC. It translates to CASSIDNEQFF.

This sequence joins TRBV7-9 and TRBJ2-7, with 7 bases fitting TRBD1. The CDR3 has 15 residues. Looked up from germline, CDR1 is SEHNR and CDR2 is FQNEAQ (reference sequence). With V trimmed by 5 bases and J by 6 bases, 13 bases remained unmatched. CDR3 loop: CASSPRQGIGSEQYF. The CDR3 DNA reads TGTGCCAGCAGCCCCCGACAGGGCATCGGGTCCGAGCAGTACTTC.

The V gene is TRBV7-2, the J gene TRBJ2-7, with 11 bases that match TRBD2. Germline-derived CDR1 and CDR2 are SGHTA and FQGNSA. The V and J ends lost 5 bases and 6 bases, in that order; junction bases with no gene match: 15. The CDR3 loop spans 17 amino acids. The CDR3 sequence is CASSPRTSGYPPGEQYF. The CDR3 DNA follows: TGTGCCAGCAGCCCGAGGACTAGCGGGTACCCACCGGGCGAGCAGTACTTC. Variable domain in full (rest from reference TRBV7-2 and TRBJ2-7): GAGVSQSPSNKVTEKGKDVELRCDPISGHTALYWYRQSLGQGLEFLIYFQGNSAPDKSGLPSDRFSAERTGGSVSTLTIQRTQQEDSAVYLCASSPRTSGYPPGEQYFGPGTRLTVT.

J is TRBJ1-5 and V is TRBV30; 10 nucleotides agree with TRBD1. Germline loops: CDR1 GTSNPN, CDR2 SVGIG (reference sequence). This CDR3 contains 15 residues. The V and J ends lost 0 bases and 7 bases, in that order; junction bases with no gene match: 6. The CDR3 spells CAWSVRTGGAQPQHF. The CDR3 DNA follows: TGTGCCTGGAGTGTACGGACAGGGGGAGCCCAGCCCCAGCATTTT.

Worth noting for this clone: The same CDR3 also results from other DNA sequences found in this sample. The chain carries TRBV4-1 and TRBJ1-1; D possibly corresponds to TRBD1 (6 bases). This CDR3 is 15 amino acids long. V dropped 1 base and J dropped 1 base, with 10 bases sitting between them. Germline assignment: CDR1 MGHRA and CDR2 YSYEKL. This CDR3 reads CASSQGLQGNTEAFF. The DNA of the CDR3 is TGCGCCAGCAGCCAAGGTCTACAGGGGAACACTGAAGCTTTCTTT.

The V and J genes are TRBV19 and TRBJ1-2, with D tentatively TRBD1 (5 bases). This CDR3 is built from 14 residues. Trimming took 1 base from V and 4 from J, leaving 10 bases between them. Germline lookup yields CDR1 LNHDA and CDR2 SQIVND (reference sequence). The CDR3 reads CASSIVGRVYGYTF. The CDR3 nucleotides are TGTGCCAGTAGTATAGTTGGCAGGGTCTATGGCTACACCTTC.

This clone showed up just a few times. The chain links TRBV7-8 to TRBJ1-1; weak D call: TRBD1 (5 bases). Trimming stripped 4 bases from V and 1 base from J, with 13 bases between. Germline-derived CDR1 and CDR2 are SGHVS and FQNEAQ. This CDR3 has 15 amino acids. The DNA of the CDR3 is TGTGCCAGCAGCTCTCGTGGCAGGGCGAACACTGAAGCTTTCTTT. It is translated as CASSSRGRANTEAFF.

V and J are TRBV9 and TRBJ1-2; possible D gene TRBD1, 5 bases. The CDR3 extends over 16 amino acids. Trimming cost V 0 bases and J 0 bases, with 12 bases left between them. Germline assignment: CDR1 SGDLS and CDR2 YYNGEE. CDR3 protein: CASSVASGETNYGYTF. As DNA, the CDR3 is TGTGCCAGCAGCGTAGCATCGGGGGAAACTAACTATGGCTACACCTTC.

The rearrangement uses TRBV5-1 and TRBJ2-5; D ambiguous. This CDR3 is 16 amino acids long. Trimming took 5 bases from V and 5 from J, leaving 22 bases between them. From germline, CDR1 is SGHRS and CDR2 YFSETQ. The CDR3 loop is CASSYQQAPIRETQYF. The CDR3 DNA follows: TGCGCCAGCAGTTACCAGCAGGCCCCAATCCGGGAGACCCAGTACTTC.

The chain is built from TRBV7-3 and TRBJ2-1, with 7 nucleotides matching TRBD2. Germline trimming cut 1 base from V and 7 bases from J; bases unmatched to any gene: 10. CDR1 is SGHTA, CDR2 FQGTGA, per germline. The CDR3 contains 16 residues. CDR3 sequence reads: CASSLNPAGSGNEQFF. CDR3 DNA: TGTGCCAGCAGCTTAAATCCAGCGGGGTCGGGTAATGAGCAGTTCTTC.

The sample holds one count of this clone. The chain combines TRBV30 with TRBJ2-5; 7 nucleotides line up with TRBD2. Germline assignment: CDR1 GTSNPN and CDR2 SVGIG (reference sequence). This CDR3 has 12 amino acids. J was trimmed by 1 base and V by 7 bases; bases with no gene match: 3. The CDR3 reads CAYGRIQETQYF. Written as DNA, the CDR3 is TGTGCCTACGGGAGGATCCAAGAGACCCAGTACTTC.

The sample holds many counts of this clone. The chain combines TRBV9 with TRBJ2-7; 9 nucleotides agree with TRBD1. Germline assignment: CDR1 SGDLS and CDR2 YYNGEE. CDR3 size: 14 residues. V shed 3 bases and J 5 bases; nucleotides not matched to a gene: 6. The chain's CDR3 is CASSAGTGNNEQYF. Here the CDR3 DNA reads TGTGCCAGCAGCGCCGGGACAGGGAACAACGAGCAGTACTTC.

The chain recombines TRBV25-1 with TRBJ1-1; perhaps TRBD1 as D (5 bases). V was clipped by 3 bases and J by 3 bases, with 11 bases between them. The length of the CDR3 is 14 residues. CDR1 MGHDK and CDR2 SYGVNS come from the germline V gene. In DNA form, the CDR3 reads TGTGCCAGCAGTGAGCCCGGGGGGGACACTGAAGCTTTCTTT. Amino acids: CASSEPGGDTEAFF.

V and J are TRBV29-1 and TRBJ2-1; 9 nucleotides agree with TRBD1. The germline CDR1 and CDR2 sequences are SQVTM and ANQGSEA. V trimming: 4 bases; J trimming: 4 bases; junction bases outside the gene matches: 2. This CDR3 spans 13 amino acids. The chain's CDR3 is CSVGGTGYNEQFF. The CDR3 DNA follows: TGCAGCGTTGGGGGGACAGGGTACAATGAGCAGTTCTTC.

The chain couples TRBV6-5 to TRBJ1-1, with D unclear. This CDR3 is built from 12 residues. Trimming cost V 6 bases and J 7 bases, with 12 bases left between them. Germline V gives CDR1 MNHEY, CDR2 SVGAGI. Written as DNA, the CDR3 is TGTGCCAGCAGCCATAATCGGTATGAAGCTTTCTTT. Translating it yields CASSHNRYEAFF.

The V gene is TRBV4-2, the J gene TRBJ1-5; no clear D gene. This CDR3 has 16 amino acids. Trimming stripped 1 base from V and 0 bases from J, with 10 bases between. Germline CDR1 reads LGHNA; CDR2 reads YNFKEQ. CDR3 sequence (DNA): TGTGCCAGCAGCCAAGGGCAGGACTATAGCAATCAGCCCCAGCATTTT. This gives the protein CASSQGQDYSNQPQHF.